This TCR beta chain was documented in a study of beta chain features in type 1 diabetes. The CDR3 length is 12 residues. CDR1 is MDHEN and CDR2 is SYDVKM in the germline V gene. Expressed TCRB transcripts were sequenced, since all the RNA that had been isolated was reverse transcribed. About 3.57 million reads per sample were averaged for naive, central memory and regulatory samples. Only in-frame clones appear in the TCRdb table, and some are missing; sequencing was by immunoSEQ multiplex PCR. The sample lists around 280,000 clones, 15% seen once, with approximately 0.015% in the top ten. The authors sorted CD4+ naive, central memory, regulatory and stem cell-like memory cells via CD45RO/CCR7/CD25/CD127/CD95/CD27. Purity exceeded 95% in all sorted populations. Study findings and constraints: Moderately but significantly shorter TCRB CDR3s were found in Type 1 diabetes patients in all four CD4+ subsets. Sequencing of cDNA might inflate the share of cells that strongly express TCR.

This clone was counted a few times. Its antigen is not known. One end of the junction varies from germline; a read error may be responsible. Source material: naive CD4+ T cells from blood. The sequence came from a young man with type 1 diabetes. The chain combines TRBV28 with TRBJ2-7, with D possibly TRBD1 on 6 matching bases. CDR3 DNA: TGTGCCAGCAGTCCACAGGGCGTCGCTTTTGTTTTC. Translated: CASSPQGVAFVF.